This T cell receptor (beta chain) was retrieved from a study of T cell responses to AZD1222 COVID-19 vaccine. General study points: There were mostly white British donors and more females than males, and clonal diversity was possibly underestimated. The study found vaccine-associated CD4 TCRs spanning spike, dominant at 160-218 and 743-854. Baseline seropositivity occurred in only six AZD1222 recipients. A reported finding is that nearly half of spike-specific TCRs target unmutated variant regions.

The repertoire was sequenced with immunoSEQ multiplex PCR; TCRdb's copy has only in-frame clones and lacks some. The sample includes 150,000 or so clones, roughly nine tenths seen only once; the top ten take about 5%. This clone was recorded once. Its specificity is unknown. V gave up 0 bases and J gave up 3 bases, with 18 bases separating them. CDR3 length equals 18 residues. The germline V gene has CDR1 SGHKS and CDR2 YYEKEE (reference sequence). This TCR derives from an adult in good health. This chain links TRBV5-5 with TRBJ1-4, with D possibly TRBD1 on 5 matching bases. The sample was peripheral blood, taken on day 0 of AZD1222 vaccination. The CDR3 nucleotides are TGTGCCAGCAGCTTGGGGCAGTACAGGTTGCCCCCTAATGAAAAACTGTTTTTT. Translating it yields CASSLGQYRLPPNEKLFF.